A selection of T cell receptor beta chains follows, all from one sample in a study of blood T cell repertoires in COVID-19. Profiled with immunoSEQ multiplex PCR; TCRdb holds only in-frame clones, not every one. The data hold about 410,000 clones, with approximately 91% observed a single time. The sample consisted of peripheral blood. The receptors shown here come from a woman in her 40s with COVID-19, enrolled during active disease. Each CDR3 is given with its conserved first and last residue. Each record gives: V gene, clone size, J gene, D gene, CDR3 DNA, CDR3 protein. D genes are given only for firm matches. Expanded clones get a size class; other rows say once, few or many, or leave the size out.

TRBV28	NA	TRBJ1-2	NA	TGTGCCAGCAGTTTTTTTTCGGCAGGCTATGGCTACACCTTC	CASSFFSAGYGYTF
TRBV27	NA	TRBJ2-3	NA	TGTGCCAGCAGTTTAGGGCAGACCACAGATACGCAGTATTTT	CASSLGQTTDTQYF
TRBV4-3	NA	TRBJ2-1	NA	TGCGCCAGCAGCCAAAACGGGAATGATGAGCAGTTCTTC	CASSQNGNDEQFF
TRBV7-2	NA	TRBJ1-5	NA	TGTGCCAGCAGCTTAAGGGCCGGGAATTATCAGCCCCAGCATTTT	CASSLRAGNYQPQHF
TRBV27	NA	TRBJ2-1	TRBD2	TGTGCCAGCAGCGGGGGGAACAATGAGCAGTTCTTC	CASSGGNNEQFF
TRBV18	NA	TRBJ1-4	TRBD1	TGTGCCAGCTCACCCAGGACAGGGGGCTATGAAAAACTGTTTTTT	CASSPRTGGYEKLFF
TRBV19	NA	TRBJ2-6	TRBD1	TGTGCCAGTAAAAAGAAGATCGGACAGGGGGCCTCTGGGGCCAACGTCCTGACTTTC	CASKKKIGQGASGANVLTF
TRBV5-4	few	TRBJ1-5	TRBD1	TGTGCCAGCAGCTTATTCTCGGACAGGGAGAGTCAGCCCCAGCATTTT	CASSLFSDRESQPQHF
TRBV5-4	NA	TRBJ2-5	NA	TGTGCCAGCAACAGATCAGGGGATCTGGAGACCCAGTACTTC	CASNRSGDLETQYF
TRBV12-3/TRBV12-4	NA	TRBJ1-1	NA	TGTGCCAGCAGCCTTAAAACGGACACTGAAGCTTTCTTT	CASSLKTDTEAFF
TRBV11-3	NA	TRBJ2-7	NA	TGTGCCAGCAGCTTAGATCGGGACTACGAGCAGTACTTC	CASSLDRDYEQYF
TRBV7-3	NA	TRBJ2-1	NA	TGTGCCAGCAGCTTAGGCGGCGGGAATGCCAACAATGAGCAGTTCTTC	CASSLGGGNANNEQFF
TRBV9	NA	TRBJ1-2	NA	TGTGCCAGCAGCTCCGTGGGAGGCTATGGCTACACCTTC	CASSSVGGYGYTF
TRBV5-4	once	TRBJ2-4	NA	TGTGCCAGCAGCTTGCCGGGACTGTTAGCCAAAAACATTCAGTACTTC	CASSLPGLLAKNIQYF
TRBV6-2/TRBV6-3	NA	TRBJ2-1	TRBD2	TGTGCCAGCAGTTATCTGGGACTAGCGGGAGCCAATGAGCAGTTCTTC	CASSYLGLAGANEQFF
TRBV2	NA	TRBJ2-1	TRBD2	TGTGCCAGCAGTGAATGGCTAGCGGGGTCGAATGAGCAGTTCTTC	CASSEWLAGSNEQFF
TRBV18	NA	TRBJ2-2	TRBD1	TGTGCCAGCTCACCACGCAGGGGGCCAGACACCGGGGAGCTGTTTTTT	CASSPRRGPDTGELFF
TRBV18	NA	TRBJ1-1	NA	TGTGCCAGCTCACCGAGGTCCCCAATGAACACTGAAGCTTTCTTT	CASSPRSPMNTEAFF
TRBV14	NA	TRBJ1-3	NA	TGTGCCAGCAGCCAAAGAGTTAGAAGCTCTGGAAACACCATATATTTT	CASSQRVRSSGNTIYF
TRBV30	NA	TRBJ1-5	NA	TGTGCCTGGAGTATGAGTAGCAATCAGCCCCAGCATTTT	CAWSMSSNQPQHF
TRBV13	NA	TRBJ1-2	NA	TGTGCCAGCAGCTCGAGCATGACAGGCACCTATGGCTACACCTTC	CASSSSMTGTYGYTF
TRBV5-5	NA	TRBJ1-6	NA	TGTGCCAGCAGCTTTCCAGCGGGTTCACCCCTCCACTTT	CASSFPAGSPLHF
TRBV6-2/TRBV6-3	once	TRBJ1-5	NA	TGTGCCAGCAGTTACATAGGCAGGGGATACAATCAGCCCCAGCATTTT	CASSYIGRGYNQPQHF
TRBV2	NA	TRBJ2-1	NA	TGTGCCAGCAGTGAAAGTGCCGGACTCCCGAGCTCCTACAATGAGCAGTTCTTC	CASSESAGLPSSYNEQFF
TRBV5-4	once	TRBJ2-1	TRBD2	TGTGCCAGCAGCTTGACTAGCGGGGGCCCCAATGAGCAGTTCTTC	CASSLTSGGPNEQFF
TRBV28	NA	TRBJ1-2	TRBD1	TGTGCCAGCAGTTTATCATCAGGGGGAGACACCTTC	CASSLSSGGDTF
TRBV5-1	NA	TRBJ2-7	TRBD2	TGCGCCAGCAGCCGGAAGGGACTAGCGGGGGGGAGCTACGAGCAGTACTTC	CASSRKGLAGGSYEQYF
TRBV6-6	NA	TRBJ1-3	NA	TGTGCCAGCCGGACACCCGGAAACACCATATATTTT	CASRTPGNTIYF